This T cell receptor beta chain was captured in a study of shared clonotypes between healthy human individuals. Only CD45RO-negative cells positively selected for CCR7 counted as naive CD8 cells, so terminally differentiated effector memory CD45RA+ cells were excluded. Germline CDR1 and CDR2: SGDLS and YYNGEE. Between the trimmed V and J ends, which lost 2 bases and 4 bases, there was a span of 12 bases. The CDR3 runs 14 residues. The table lists this clone with a count of one. The protocol was immunoSEQ multiplex PCR, while the TCRdb copy is restricted to in-frame clones and leaves out a portion. The table records about 1,800,000 clones, over 85% of them present only once.

The sample comprised naive CD8+ T cells sorted from blood. V gene TRBV9 combines with J gene TRBJ1-1; no reliable D call. This receptor was obtained from a man aged 18-30 years in good health. CDR3 loop: CASSVSSGGTEAFF. The CDR3, as DNA: TGTGCCAGCAGCGTCAGCTCGGGCGGCACTGAAGCTTTCTTT.